This is a list of T cell receptor beta chains from one sample in a study of technical replicates of blood from a few donors. Clones were read by immunoSEQ multiplex PCR, and TCRdb kept only the in-frame ones, dropping some. The sample records approximately 97,000 clones, approximately 96% being singletons. Sequencing was performed on T cells isolated from PBMCs. The receptors were sampled from a human donor in good health. The CDR3 runs from the conserved cysteine through the conserved F or W. The D gene is left open where the match is weak. Not every row has a clone size; where given, it reads once, few, many or a size class.

TRBV25-1,.,TRBJ1-1,.,CASSPMNTEAFF,TGTGCCAGCAGTCCAATGAACACTGAAGCTTTCTTT
TRBV6-5,.,TRBJ2-5,.,CASSYGAEQETQYF,TGTGCCAGCAGTTACGGAGCGGAACAAGAGACCCAGTACTTC
TRBV5-1,.,TRBJ2-7,.,CASTGGAYEQYF,TGCGCCAGCACGGGGGGCGCCTACGAGCAGTACTTC
TRBV5-6,once,TRBJ2-7,.,CASSSGGNVYEQYF,TGTGCCAGCAGCTCGGGGGGCAATGTCTACGAGCAGTACTTC
TRBV29-1,.,TRBJ1-2,.,CSVEEGIGYTF,TGCAGCGTTGAGGAGGGGATAGGCTACACCTTC
TRBV5-4,.,TRBJ1-1,TRBD1,CASSLEGGYTEAFF,TGTGCCAGCAGCTTGGAAGGGGGCTACACTGAAGCTTTCTTT
TRBV6-5,.,TRBJ2-1,.,CASSLSGSWYNEQFF,TGTGCCAGCAGTTTATCAGGGTCTTGGTACAATGAGCAGTTCTTC
TRBV9,few,TRBJ1-1,.,CAPQVSSLPEAFF,TGTGCCCCTCAGGTCAGCTCCTTACCTGAAGCTTTCTTT
TRBV6-5,.,TRBJ2-1,.,CASSKDFSYNEQFF,TGTGCCAGCAGTAAAGACTTCTCCTACAATGAGCAGTTCTTC
TRBV5-5,.,TRBJ2-7,.,CASSLEFRYEQYF,TGTGCCAGCAGCTTGGAATTCCGCTACGAGCAGTACTTC
TRBV19,.,TRBJ1-1,TRBD1,CASSIQGARAFF,TGTGCCAGTAGTATTCAGGGGGCGCGAGCTTTCTTT
TRBV6-5,once,TRBJ2-3,.,CASKISNGVAQYF,TGTGCCAGCAAAATCTCTAACGGGGTGGCGCAGTATTTT
TRBV7-8,.,TRBJ1-1,.,CASSLQGGNTEAFF,TGTGCCAGCAGCTTACAGGGTGGGAACACTGAAGCTTTCTTT
TRBV7-8,.,TRBJ2-7,.,CASSPPQGEQYF,TGTGCCAGCAGCCCCCCTCAGGGCGAGCAGTACTTC
TRBV6-1,.,TRBJ2-1,TRBD2,CASSELAGLNEQFF,TGTGCCAGCAGTGAACTAGCGGGGCTTAATGAGCAGTTCTTC
TRBV16,.,TRBJ2-7,.,CASSLDYYEQYF,TGTGCCAGCAGCCTGGACTACTACGAGCAGTACTTC
TRBV7-8,.,TRBJ2-1,TRBD1,CASSLQGDFEQFF,TGTGCCAGCAGCTTGCAGGGGGATTTTGAGCAGTTCTTC
TRBV15,.,TRBJ2-7,TRBD1,CATSTGQGGSYEQYF,TGTGCCACCAGCACAGGACAGGGGGGTTCCTACGAGCAGTACTTC
TRBV9,.,TRBJ2-1,.,CASSGLSGGEYYNEQFF,TGTGCCAGCAGCGGACTTAGCGGAGGGGAGTACTACAATGAGCAGTTCTTC
TRBV19,.,TRBJ1-2,.,CASSTGETNYGYTF,TGTGCCAGTAGTACAGGCGAGACTAACTATGGCTACACCTTC
TRBV7-3,.,TRBJ2-1,TRBD2,CASSQLAGLNEQFF,TGTGCCAGCAGCCAACTAGCGGGCCTCAATGAGCAGTTCTTC
TRBV27,.,TRBJ2-1,.,CASSLVSARGAYNEQFF,TGTGCCAGCAGTTTGGTCTCTGCCAGGGGCGCCTACAATGAGCAGTTCTTC
TRBV9,.,TRBJ2-1,.,CASSEAGREGEQFF,TGTGCCAGCAGCGAAGCGGGTCGAGAGGGTGAGCAGTTCTTC
TRBV6-5,.,TRBJ2-7,TRBD2,CASSWGLAGDSYEQYF,TGTGCCAGCAGTTGGGGACTAGCGGGAGATTCCTACGAGCAGTACTTC
TRBV5-1,.,TRBJ2-5,.,CASSLGRGNEETQYF,TGCGCCAGCAGCTTGGGCAGGGGAAATGAGGAGACCCAGTACTTC
TRBV5-1,.,TRBJ2-3,.,CASGQPGGTDTQYF,TGCGCCAGCGGACAGCCCGGCGGGACAGATACGCAGTATTTT
TRBV9,.,TRBJ2-1,TRBD2,CASSSRGDVYNEQFF,TGTGCCAGCAGCTCTCGGGGGGACGTATACAATGAGCAGTTCTTC
TRBV5-1,once,TRBJ2-3,.,CASSLLVSTDTQYF,TGCGCCAGCAGCTTGTTAGTTAGTACAGATACGCAGTATTTT
TRBV28,.,TRBJ2-7,.,CASSPLDGGGSYEQYF,TGTGCCAGCAGTCCGCTAGACGGGGGAGGCTCCTACGAGCAGTACTTC
TRBV28,.,TRBJ2-7,.,CASRFHLRYEQYF,TGTGCCAGTAGATTTCATTTGCGGTACGAGCAGTACTTC
TRBV27,.,TRBJ2-7,TRBD1,CASSLSRGRQEQYF,TGTGCCAGCAGTTTATCCAGGGGGCGACAAGAGCAGTACTTC
TRBV5-1,.,TRBJ2-5,.,CASSLVEGGAQYF,TGCGCCAGCAGCTTGGTGGAGGGGGGGGCCCAGTACTTC
TRBV30,.,TRBJ2-3,.,CAWTTLGGTADTQYF,TGTGCCTGGACTACCCTAGGAGGGACGGCAGATACGCAGTATTTT
TRBV5-1,.,TRBJ2-7,TRBD2,CASSLGTSGFSYEQYF,TGCGCCAGCAGCCTCGGGACTAGCGGGTTCTCCTACGAGCAGTACTTC
TRBV10-3,once,TRBJ2-5,TRBD1,CAIRGQGAGETQYF,TGTGCCATCAGGGGACAGGGGGCGGGAGAGACCCAGTACTTC
TRBV7-3,.,TRBJ2-3,TRBD2,CASSFAGVGDTQYF,TGTGCCAGCAGCTTCGCGGGGGTAGGGGATACGCAGTATTTT
TRBV28,.,TRBJ1-1,.,CASSLSPGDTEAFF,TGTGCCAGCAGTTTATCCCCAGGGGACACTGAAGCTTTCTTT
TRBV5-1,.,TRBJ2-7,TRBD1,CASSFGDRAYEQYF,TGCGCCAGCAGCTTCGGGGACAGGGCCTACGAGCAGTACTTC
TRBV2,.,TRBJ2-3,TRBD2,CAAAWGRVTDTQYF,TGTGCCGCCGCGTGGGGGAGGGTCACAGATACGCAGTATTTT
TRBV4-1,.,TRBJ2-7,.,CASSERGSYTQYF,TGCGCCAGCAGCGAAAGGGGGAGTTATACCCAGTACTTC